These 7 T cell receptor beta chains share one sample of origin, sequenced in a study of beta chain features in type 1 diabetes. Investigators reverse transcribed all isolated RNA, so they sequenced expressed TCRB transcripts. Method: immunoSEQ multiplex PCR; TCRdb's copy keeps in-frame clones and lacks some. In the table there are 300,000 to 350,000 clones, under 8.5% of which are singletons. Sequences were obtained from central memory CD4+ T cells from blood. The receptors derive from a woman under 30 in good health.

V usage is TRBV15 and J usage is TRBJ2-1; D is tentatively TRBD1 or TRBD2 (5 bases each). Germline CDR1 LNHNV, CDR2 YYDKDF (reference sequence). This CDR3 comprises 18 residues. V was cut by 0 bases and J by 0 bases, with 15 bases left in between. The CDR3 region is CATSRDVGRDRSYNEQFF. CDR3 DNA sequence: TGTGCCACCAGCAGAGATGTTGGTCGGGACCGCTCCTACAATGAGCAGTTCTTC.

This clone showed up just a few times. The chain couples TRBV2 to TRBJ2-6; the D is unclear. The ends were cut back, 5 bases at V and 2 bases at J, with 10 bases in the middle. This CDR3 is 15 amino acids long. Germline V lookup: CDR1 SNHLY, CDR2 FYNNEI. CDR3 nucleotides: TGTGCCAGCAGTCCGACCCGGACTGGGGCCAACGTCCTGACTTTC. It specifies CASSPTRTGANVLTF.

This clone was counted between two and nine times. The chain is built from TRBV5-1 and TRBJ1-4; tentative D call: TRBD1 (6 bases). CDR1 and CDR2 from the germline V gene are SGHRS and YFSETQ. The CDR3 is made up of 15 amino acids. V was pared by 0 bases and J by 8 bases, with 14 bases between. In DNA, the CDR3 is TGCGCCAGCAGCTTGGAACAGGGCCACCGGGAAAAACTGTTTTTT. Encoded protein: CASSLEQGHREKLFF.

This clone was counted ten times or more. This chain joins TRBV7-9 and TRBJ2-7; D not resolved. This CDR3 is 14 amino acids long. Germline lookup yields CDR1 SEHNR and CDR2 FQNEAQ (reference sequence). V shed 4 bases and J shed 0 bases, with 10 bases lying between them. CDR3 DNA: TGTGCCAGCAGCTCCAGCGCCAGCTCCTACGAGCAGTACTTC. It translates to CASSSSASSYEQYF.

At least ten counts were recorded for this clone. The rearrangement links TRBV4-3 to TRBJ2-7, with 14 nucleotides matching TRBD2. Germline V gene data show CDR1 as LGHNA and CDR2 as YSLEER. J gave up 4 bases and V 2 bases, and 4 bases lay outside the gene matches. The CDR3 is 16 amino acids. CDR3 region: CASSQNGLAGGYEQYF. The CDR3 DNA reads TGCGCCAGCAGCCAAAACGGACTAGCGGGAGGTTACGAGCAGTACTTC.

The sample holds a few counts of this clone. This chain connects TRBV6-6 to TRBJ1-1; TRBD1 is a possible D gene (6 bases). Germline lookup yields CDR1 MNHNY and CDR2 SVGAGI (reference sequence). This CDR3 is 15 amino acids long. Trimming took 6 bases from V and 2 from J, leaving 16 bases between them. The CDR3 is CASRRTGLFNTEAFF. The CDR3 coding sequence is TGTGCCAGCAGGCGAACAGGGCTCTTCAACACTGAAGCTTTCTTT.

This clone was seen repeatedly, ten times or more. The chain combines TRBV6-6 with TRBJ2-1, with TRBD1 matching 7 bases. The CDR3 loop spans 15 amino acids. From germline, CDR1 is MNHNY and CDR2 SVGAGI (reference sequence). After removal of 7 bases from V and 7 bases from J, the junction contained 13 bases not matched to a gene. Here the CDR3 DNA reads TGTGCCAGCAACAACGTAGGGACAGAGGAGAATGAGCAGTTCTTC. Translation gives CASNNVGTEENEQFF.